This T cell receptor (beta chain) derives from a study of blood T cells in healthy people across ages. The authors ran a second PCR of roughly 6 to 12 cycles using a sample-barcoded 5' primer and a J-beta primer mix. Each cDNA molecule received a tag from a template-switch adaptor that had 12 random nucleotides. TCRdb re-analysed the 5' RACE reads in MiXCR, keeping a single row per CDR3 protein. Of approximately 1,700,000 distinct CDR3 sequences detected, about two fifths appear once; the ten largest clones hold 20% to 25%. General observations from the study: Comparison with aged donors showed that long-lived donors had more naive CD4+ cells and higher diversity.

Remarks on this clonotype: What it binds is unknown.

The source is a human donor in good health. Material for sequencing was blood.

The CDR3 coding sequence is TGTGCCAGAGGACCTATCCATACAGGTCATCAGCCCCAGCATTTT. This codes for CARGPIHTGHQPQHF. The rearrangement links TRBV6-1 to TRBJ1-5, with D possibly matching TRBD1 (5 bases). The V gene lost 9 bases and the J gene lost 5 bases, with 20 bases spanning the gap. Germline V gene data show CDR1 as MNHNS and CDR2 as SASEGT. This CDR3 spans 15 amino acids.